The clone carrying this T cell receptor beta chain has a single count. The sample originates from a study of OX40 agonist ivuxolimab in advanced cancers. The repertoire was sequenced with immunoSEQ multiplex PCR; TCRdb's copy has only in-frame clones and lacks some. The data hold just over 30,000 clones, with approximately 89% observed a single time. The ends were cut back, 0 bases at V and 10 bases at J, with 8 bases in the middle. This CDR3 region has 12 residues. Germline CDR1 SGHNT, CDR2 YYREEE (reference sequence). Systemic immunosuppression or a history of autoimmune disease excluded patients. This TCR was sampled from an adult with an advanced solid tumor such as melanoma, head and neck, liver or kidney cancer. This chain uses TRBV5-4 with TRBJ2-1, with a possible D match to TRBD2 (5 bases). The source was CD4+ or CD8+ T cells sorted from blood, collected in a trial of the OX40 agonist ivuxolimab. CDR3: CASSLEPGEQFF. CDR3 nucleotides: TGTGCCAGCAGCTTGGAACCGGGAGAGCAGTTCTTC.